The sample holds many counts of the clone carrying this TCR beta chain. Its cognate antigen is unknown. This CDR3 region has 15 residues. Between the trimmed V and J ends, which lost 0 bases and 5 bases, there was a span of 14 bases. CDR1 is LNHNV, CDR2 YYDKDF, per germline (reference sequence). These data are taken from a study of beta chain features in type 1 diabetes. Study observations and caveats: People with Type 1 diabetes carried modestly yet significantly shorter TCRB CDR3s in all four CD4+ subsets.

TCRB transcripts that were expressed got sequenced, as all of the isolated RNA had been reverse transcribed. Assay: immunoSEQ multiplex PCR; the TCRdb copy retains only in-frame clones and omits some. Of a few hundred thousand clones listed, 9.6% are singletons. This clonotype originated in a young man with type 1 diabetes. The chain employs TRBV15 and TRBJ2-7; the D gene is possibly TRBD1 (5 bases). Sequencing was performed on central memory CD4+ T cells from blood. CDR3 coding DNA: TGTGCCACCAGCAGAGATACCCTGGGGCTCCACGAGCAGTACTTC. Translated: CATSRDTLGLHEQYF.